A single sample is the source of the 17 T cell receptor beta chains below, sequenced in a study of blood T cells in healthy people across ages. A second about 6 to 12 cycle PCR used barcoded and J-beta primers. TCRdb reprocessed the 5' RACE reads with MiXCR, giving one entry per CDR3 protein. The sample holds about 1,800,000 distinct CDR3 sequences; roughly 27% are singletons and the top ten take roughly 8.2%. Sequencing input: blood. The receptors were gathered from a woman aged 25-40 years in good health.

This rearrangement joins TRBV24-1 to TRBJ2-2, with 7 bases aligning to TRBD1. Germline V gene data show CDR1 as KGHDR and CDR2 as SFDVKD. The CDR3 has 15 amino acids. V lost 4 bases and J lost 3; bases outside the gene matches: 4. Here the CDR3 reads CATSDRQGYTGELFF. The CDR3 DNA reads TGTGCCACCAGTGACCGACAGGGATACACCGGGGAGCTGTTTTTT.

The rearrangement uses TRBV19 and TRBJ2-1; possible D gene TRBD2, 6 bases. CDR3 length: 16 residues. The germline gives CDR1 LNHDA, CDR2 SQIVND (reference sequence). The germline V and J ends were trimmed by 5 bases and 12 bases, with 26 bases remaining between them. CDR3 region: CASSVSGRLRPGGQFF. The CDR3, as DNA: TGTGCCAGTAGTGTGTCGGGGAGGTTAAGGCCTGGGGGGCAGTTCTTC.

This clonotype has a handful of counts. The chain links TRBV6-5 to TRBJ2-3; D not certain. The germline V and J ends were trimmed by 4 bases and 7 bases, with 21 bases remaining between them. The CDR3 extends over 16 amino acids. CDR1 is MNHEY and CDR2 is SVGAGI in the germline V gene. The CDR3: CASSSLAGLSLNTQYF. The CDR3 nucleotides read TGTGCCAGCAGTTCATTAGCTGGGTTGAGTCTAAATACGCAGTATTTT.

The table lists this clonotype with a few counts. The chain is built from TRBV18 and TRBJ1-4; D might be TRBD1 (5 bases). The CDR3 is 15 residues long. Trimming took off 5 bases at V and 7 bases at J, with 17 bases between the two ends. CDR1 KGHSH and CDR2 LQKENI come from the germline V gene. DNA for the CDR3: TGTGCCAGCTCAACCGTGGGGCAGGGATCTGAAAAACTGTTTTTT. Protein sequence: CASSTVGQGSEKLFF.

In its sample, this clonotype was seen once. The J gene is TRBJ1-5, the V gene TRBV28, with 8 bases lining up with TRBD1. V was clipped by 4 bases and J by 6 bases; unmatched bases: 8. This CDR3 has 15 residues. Germline assignment: CDR1 MDHEN and CDR2 SYDVKM. In DNA form, the CDR3 reads TGTGCCAGCAGTTACGGGACAGGCGGGAGTCAGCCCCAGCATTTT. This codes for CASSYGTGGSQPQHF.

This clonotype was detected many times. This sequence joins TRBV29-1 and TRBJ1-2; D gene ambiguous. Trimming cost V 4 bases and J 2 bases, with 8 bases left between them. This CDR3 is 12 amino acids long. Germline V lookup: CDR1 SQVTM, CDR2 ANQGSEA. Here the CDR3 DNA reads TGCAGCGTTGTTTTACAGAACTATGGCTACACCTTC. Its protein is CSVVLQNYGYTF.

The rearrangement uses TRBV5-1 and TRBJ1-6, with a possible D match to TRBD1 (5 bases). This CDR3 region has 15 residues. Germline V gene sequence: CDR1 SGHRS, CDR2 YFSETQ. With 5 bases removed from V and 10 bases from J, the gap between germline ends came to 19 bases. The CDR3 region is CASRETGTARSPLHF. In DNA, the CDR3 is TGCGCCAGCAGGGAAACCGGGACGGCCAGATCACCCCTCCACTTT.

The chain has TRBV6-2 or TRBV6-3 and TRBJ2-3; D gene ambiguous. Germline-derived CDR1 and CDR2 are MNHEY and SVGEGT. CDR3 length: 14 amino acids. V was clipped by 2 bases and J by 4 bases, with 10 bases between them. CDR3: CASSYEVLADTQYF. The DNA of the CDR3 is TGTGCCAGCAGTTACGAAGTGTTGGCAGATACGCAGTATTTT.

The rearrangement uses TRBV7-9 and TRBJ2-3; the D gene is possibly TRBD2 (5 bases). Germline values: CDR1 SEHNR, CDR2 FQNEAQ (reference sequence). The CDR3 runs 15 residues. Trimming shortened V by 5 bases and J by 2 bases, and 14 bases separated the two germline ends. The CDR3: CASSQGLISTDTQYF. CDR3 DNA sequence: TGTGCCAGCAGCCAAGGACTGATCTCCACAGATACGCAGTATTTT.

The rearrangement joins TRBV15 to TRBJ2-1, with 11 bases that match TRBD2. V lost 1 base and J lost 13; bases outside the gene matches: 9. The germline CDR1 and CDR2 sequences are LNHNV and YYDKDF (reference sequence). This CDR3 is 15 amino acids long. The CDR3 DNA reads TGTGCCACCAGCAGAGGTAGCGGGGGGGAAGAGACCCAGTTCTTC. As protein: CATSRGSGGEETQFF. Variable domain in full (rest from reference TRBV15 and TRBJ2-1): DAMVIQNPRYQVTQFGKPVTLSCSQTLNHNVMYWYQQKSSQAPKLLFHYYDKDFNNEADTPDNFQSRRPNTSFCFLDIRSPGLGDTAMYLCATSRGSGGEETQFFGPGTRLTVL.

The V and J genes are TRBV12-3 or TRBV12-4 and TRBJ2-4; D might be TRBD2 (6 bases). V was shortened by 8 bases and J by 13 bases, with 18 bases between the two germline ends. The CDR3 loop spans 12 amino acids. The CDR3 sequence is CASAPTGDEQYF. As DNA, the CDR3 is TGTGCCAGCGCCCCCACGGGGGATGAGCAGTACTTC.

There are a few counts of this clonotype. The gene calls are TRBV12-3 or TRBV12-4 and TRBJ2-3, with 7 bases aligning to TRBD2. V trimming: 3 bases; J trimming: 2 bases; junction bases outside the gene matches: 11. This CDR3 contains 17 residues. In DNA form, the CDR3 reads TGTGCCAGCAGTTTGATTCGGGCGGGAGTGTACACAGATACGCAGTATTTT. Translating it yields CASSLIRAGVYTDTQYF.

This clonotype was picked up a small number of times. A read error may explain this, as a much larger clone is one base away. The genes are TRBV12-3 or TRBV12-4 and TRBJ1-2; D may be TRBD1 (6 bases). The length of the CDR3 is 13 residues. CDR3 sequence reads: CACRLGQIYGYTF. The CDR3 region has the DNA TGTGCCTGCAGACTCGGACAGATCTATGGCTACACCTTC.

There are many counts of this clonotype. The chain carries TRBV20-1 and TRBJ2-1, with TRBD2 matching 9 bases. Trimming removed 0 bases from V and 7 bases from J; junction bases left unmatched: 4. The V gene's germline CDR1 is DFQATT and CDR2 SNEGSKA (reference sequence). CDR3 length: 14 amino acids. Written as DNA, the CDR3 is TGCAGTGCTAGAGAGGGTAGCGGGAGTAATGAGCAGTTCTTC. Encoded protein: CSAREGSGSNEQFF.

This clonotype was counted between two and nine times. This chain uses TRBV7-9 with TRBJ2-3, with 7 bases fitting TRBD2. Germline loops: CDR1 SEHNR, CDR2 FQNEAQ (reference sequence). The V segment lost 1 base and the J segment 0 bases; nucleotides outside the gene matches: 13. This CDR3 comprises 19 residues. This CDR3 is CASSLGYASGVISTDTQYF. In DNA form, the CDR3 reads TGTGCCAGCAGCTTAGGATATGCTAGCGGCGTAATTAGCACAGATACGCAGTATTTT.

As for this clonotype: A much larger clone is a single base away; this may be a read error. The CDR3 reads CASGPDGGSSYNEQYF. The CDR3 region has the DNA TGTGCTAGTGGCCCCGACGGGGGGAGCTCCTACAATGAGCAGTACTTC. The rearrangement uses TRBV12-5 and TRBJ2-1; 7 bases map to TRBD2. The end of the DNA aligns better with TRBJ2-7, so the J call may be wrong. The CDR3 length is 16 residues. CDR1 and CDR2 (germline): LGHNT, FRNRAP.

The genes are TRBV27 and TRBJ1-2; D call uncertain. V lost 6 bases, J lost 3 bases, and 11 bases lay in between. CDR3 length: 13 residues. Germline lookup yields CDR1 MNHEY and CDR2 SMNVEV (reference sequence). CDR3 residues: CASSARLYYGYTF. The CDR3 DNA sequence: TGTGCCAGCAGCGCCAGGCTTTACTATGGCTACACCTTC.